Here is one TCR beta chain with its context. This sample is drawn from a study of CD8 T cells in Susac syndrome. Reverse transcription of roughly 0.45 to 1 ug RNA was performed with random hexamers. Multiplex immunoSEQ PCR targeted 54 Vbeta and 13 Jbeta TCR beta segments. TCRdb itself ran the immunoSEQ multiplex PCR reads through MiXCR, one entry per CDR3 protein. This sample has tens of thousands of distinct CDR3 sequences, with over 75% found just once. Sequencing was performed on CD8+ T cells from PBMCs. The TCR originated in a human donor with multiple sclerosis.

This CDR3 reads CASSQDRGTSGYNEQFF. The CDR3 DNA follows: TGCGCCAGCAGCCAAGATCGTGGGACTAGCGGTTACAATGAGCAGTTCTTC. The chain uses TRBV4-1 and TRBJ2-1; 11 bases agree with TRBD2. The length of the CDR3 is 17 residues. Trimming at V came to 0 bases and at J to 4 bases, leaving 5 bases not matched to a gene. Germline V CDR1 and CDR2: MGHRA, YSYEKL.